The following is a T cell receptor (beta chain) sequence with its context. Its antigen is not known. Measured with immunoSEQ multiplex PCR; TCRdb has only the in-frame clones, and not every one. In the table there are over 2 million clones, about 95% of which are singletons. These data come from a study of shared clonotypes between healthy human individuals. Study in general: A couple of female and a few male donors aged 18 to 49 were enrolled. Study-level points and caveats: Estimated clonotype richness was generally higher in naive than memory subsets. The generation probabilities recorded for non-shared clonotypes fell below those of clonotypes shared by all four donors.

Per the germline V gene, CDR1 is SGHRS and CDR2 is YFSETQ. This CDR3 is built from 16 residues. V was shortened by 6 bases and J by 3 bases, with 18 bases between the two germline ends. Cells designated naive CD8 were CD45RO-negative and were positively selected for CCR7, with terminally differentiated effector memory CD45RA+ cells excluded. The TCR sequence derives from a man in his late teens or twenties in good health. What was sequenced was naive CD8+ T cells sorted from blood. V is TRBV5-1 and J is TRBJ2-2; D is possibly TRBD2 (5 bases). This CDR3 is CASTRWSGVDTGELFF. The DNA of the CDR3 is TGCGCCAGCACCCGATGGTCCGGGGTCGACACCGGGGAGCTGTTTTTT.